The entry that follows covers one T cell receptor (beta chain) sequence. The sample has other DNA sequences that encode this CDR3 too. The source of the sample is a study of shared clonotypes between healthy human individuals. Study at large: A donor's plate count was three for CD4 naive and three for CD4 memory; CD8 naive had two and CD8 memory one.

TCRdb's table, derived via immunoSEQ multiplex PCR, lists solely in-frame clones and lacks some. The sample includes some 690,000 clones, about nine tenths of them seen just once. Germline V lookup: CDR1 MNHEY, CDR2 SMNVEV (reference sequence). The CDR3 extends over 15 amino acids. V trimming: 5 bases; J trimming: 7 bases; junction bases outside the gene matches: 5. This TCR derives from a man younger than 30 in good health. Some clones in this sample may be carry-over from other donors' samples. This rearrangement joins TRBV27 to TRBJ2-1, with 13 bases matching TRBD2. The sequenced sample consisted of memory CD8+ T cells from PBMCs. Noted subset: CD45RO+ cells pooled with CCR7-negative TemRA cells. DNA for the CDR3: TGTGCCAGCAGTCCCGGGACTAGCGGGAAGAATGAGCAGTTCTTC. Protein product: CASSPGTSGKNEQFF.